This T cell receptor (beta chain) is from a study of early stage breast cancer tumors. The CDR3 is 15 residues long. The junction had 10 bases not matched to a gene; V was cut back by 7 bases and J by 9 bases. The germline V gene has CDR1 MNHNS and CDR2 SASEGT. Sequenced by immunoSEQ multiplex PCR; TCRdb stores in-frame clones only, minus some. The sample shows about 69,000 clones, approximately 80% of them seen only once. Sequencing was carried out using blood. This TCR was recovered from a middle-aged person with breast cancer. The genes are TRBV6-1 and TRBJ1-6; 9 bases match TRBD1. The CDR3 region is CASIIRTGEGSPLHF. CDR3 bases: TGTGCCAGCATAATACGGACAGGGGAGGGTTCACCCCTCCACTTT.